Described below is a single T cell receptor (beta chain) sequence and its context. In its sample, this clonotype was seen many times. Its antigen remains undetermined. No base quality values were provided; no much bigger clone lies one nucleotide off. Library prep was done by RACE. Sequenced using a NextSeq 500. During library preparation, unique molecular identifiers were attached to individual cDNA molecules so that TCRs could be counted quantitatively and reproducibly. From each blood RNA sample, both TCR alpha and TCR beta chains were sequenced. From the authors' description of their analysis: Samples had a median of approximately 96,000 TCRs, with a range from about 23,224 to 750,000. The Decombinator software suite was used to annotate the V, J and CDR3 of the TCR reads. For PS versus PT1 abundance plots, all samples were subsampled to the same number of TCRs (28,000). Expanded TCRs were defined as absent before sensitization and observed at least eight times at the 2-week time point. In TCRdb, the public reads were trimmed at Q25 with fastp and aligned with MiXCR, with productive beta chains retained. Entries that share a CDR3 protein sequence are merged under the most common genes and DNA. The V and J calls follow TCRdb's processing rather than the paper's. The sample includes approximately 80,000 distinct CDR3 sequences, with 10% observed a single time. Clones ranked in the top ten supply roughly 2.4% of the sample.

The record originates from a study of human T cells and chemical hapten exposure (dated by TCRdb to about 2021). Some background on the complete study: For sensitization, 2% DPC in acetone was applied to a 2 cm by 2 cm area of upper inner arm skin. Weekly therapeutic DPC doses were additionally applied to the scalp of patients throughout the roughly 24-week study period. Patch testing was performed on the upper back with Finn chambers containing 0.01% DPC, and the patch tests were scored after 6 days according to International Contact Dermatitis Research Group standards. Alopecia areata with under or over 50% scalp involvement, alopecia totalis and alopecia universalis were represented in the patient cohort, which was mostly female. Libraries were pooled for sequencing, and variation in per-sample TCR yields was attributed mainly to small differences in library volumes within the pool. The study tracked peripheral blood TCR repertoire changes in vivo during primary and secondary sensitization to the hapten diphenylcyclopropenone (DPC) in alopecia patients. Blood was sampled from patients pre-sensitization (week 0) and at 2, 6 and about 24 weeks after DPC sensitization. Twenty-nine alopecia patients provided blood for TCR sequencing at one to four time points (pre-sensitization, 2, 6 and 24 weeks). Overall study results and their limits: Significantly more large CDR3 similarity clusters were formed by expanded TCRs than by pre-sensitization or healthy control sets, consistent with antigen-driven responses. Repeated subsampling changed both the strength of the expansion versus patch-test correlation and the threshold at which that correlation became significant. No change with DPC sensitization was found in the number of TCRs above 1 in 1000 frequency, and no evidence of global repertoire structure alterations was found. The number of PT1 expanded TCRs positively correlated with patch test score, significant at thresholds 8, 16 and 32 but not 4. Alopecia, a presumed autoimmune disease, was present in all patients, so the immune response of the patients might differ from that of healthy individuals.

The time point label, read with the paper, signifies: patch test 2, 6 weeks after DPC sensitization. Explained via the paper, the treatment or condition label denotes: therapeutic diphenylcyclopropenone sensitization with weekly scalp DPC. At every patch-test visit, the blood draw took place before the patch test was put on. Eligible patients were aged 18 to 70, diagnosed with alopecia, deemed suitable for DPC therapy, and excluded if pregnant. Unfractionated whole blood was collected in Tempus Blood RNA tubes, and total RNA was extracted from that blood. CDR1 and CDR2 are drawn from the germline V gene: ENHRY, SYGVKD. From the cysteine up to the phenylalanine, the CDR3 has a length of 14 residues. Of all the DNA, just the CDR3 is kept, 42 bases in frame from base 1. V is cut by 0 bases and J by 7 bases, and the space between the germline ends is 12 bases.

This clonotype was obtained from a woman aged 25 to 39 with alopecia areata. Some clones in this sample may be carry-over from other donors' samples. The chain is assembled from TRBV10-3 and TRBJ2-5; a tentative D match to TRBD1 spans 5 bases. The starting material was whole blood, obtained in connection with sensitization to the hapten diphenylcyclopropenone (DPC). The CDR3 is CAISESTVRGTQYF. The nucleotide sequence is given as TGTGCCATCAGTGAGTCGACAGTCCGCGGGACCCAGTACTTC.